This T cell receptor (beta chain) stems from a study of human CD8 memory T cell subsets. Libraries for TCR beta were constructed using UMI-labeled 5' RACE. No DNA is given; TCRdb re-called the 5' RACE reads and lists each CDR3 protein once. The ten most abundant clones cover approximately 20% of a sample with about 10,000 distinct CDR3 sequences. The CDR3 runs to 15 residues. The V gene's germline CDR1 is SGHAT and CDR2 FQNNGV. Early memory CD8+ T cells that were CCR7+ PD-1+ TIGIT+ with exhausted-like traits constituted the TPEX cells. The PBMC were taken from buffy coats (from healthy donors). The specimen sequenced was CD8+ T cells from PBMCs. The TCR comes from a human donor in good health. This chain connects TRBV11-2 to TRBJ1-2. This chain's CDR3 is CASSLVRGISYGYTF.